Each of the 5 T cell receptor beta chains below was sequenced from the same sample in a study of a mutant IDH1 vaccine in newly diagnosed glioma. Time point defined: week 35, safety follow-up. All doses held 300 ug of mutant IDH1 20-mer peptide, with topical imiquimod. The antigens for these receptors are not known. TCRdb's copy holds only in-frame clones and misses some; the assay was immunoSEQ multiplex PCR. The sample carries approximately 31,000 clones, approximately 80% recorded once. Material: PBMCs, obtained from a glioma patient whose treatment included an IDH1 peptide vaccine. The receptor source for this set is a young woman with glioma.

The chain links TRBV7-9 to TRBJ1-6, with unresolved D. Germline CDR1 SEHNR, CDR2 FQNEAQ (reference sequence). The CDR3 length is 11 residues. Trimming left V 5 bases short and J 12 bases short, with 8 bases between. The CDR3 DNA follows: TGTGCCAGCAGCGGGTCGGAACCCCTCCACTTT. Its protein is CASSGSEPLHF.

The rearrangement links TRBV10-3 to TRBJ1-4; D gene ambiguous. This CDR3 spans 14 amino acids. Germline lookup yields CDR1 ENHRY and CDR2 SYGVKD. The germline V and J ends were trimmed by 5 bases and 7 bases, with 14 bases remaining between them. CDR3 loop: CAISRLNGVEKLFF. The CDR3, as DNA: TGTGCCATCAGTCGGCTTAATGGAGTTGAAAAACTGTTTTTT.

This clone appeared once. J is TRBJ2-1 and V is TRBV10-3, with 8 bases matching TRBD2. V lost 3 bases and J lost 9; bases outside the gene matches: 7. From germline, CDR1 is ENHRY and CDR2 SYGVKD. The CDR3 has 14 amino acids. DNA for the CDR3: TGTGCCATCAGTGAAGCCGGGAGGGCGCTTGAGCAGTTCTTC. Its translation: CAISEAGRALEQFF.

The V gene is TRBV5-1, the J gene TRBJ2-7, with 7 bases identical to TRBD2. The CDR3 is 14 residues long. Germline V lookup: CDR1 SGHRS, CDR2 YFSETQ. Germline trimming cut 0 bases from V and 5 bases from J; bases unmatched to any gene: 5. The CDR3 nucleotides read TGCGCCAGCAGCTTGGTCGGGGGGAACAACGAGCAGTACTTC. Its protein product is CASSLVGGNNEQYF.

This clone has only a few counts. The chain links TRBV11-3 to TRBJ1-2, with 8 bases lining up with TRBD1. From germline, CDR1 is SGHNT and CDR2 YENEEA. There are 14 residues in the CDR3. V lost 2 bases to trimming and J lost 4 bases; unmatched junction nucleotides: 3. The CDR3 bases are TGTGCCAGCAGCTTAACCCAGGGGGCCTATGGCTACACCTTC. As protein: CASSLTQGAYGYTF.